This TCR beta chain was identified during a study of Graves' ophthalmopathy and Graves' hyperthyroidism. Germline-derived CDR1 and CDR2 are SGHDT and YYEEEE. V dropped 8 bases and J dropped 11 bases, with 23 bases sitting between them. This CDR3 has 14 residues. RNA transcripts yielded amplified TCR beta CDR3 regions. The authors performed first-round RT-PCR with HTBI primers and then a second-round multiplex PCR. From the multiplex PCR reads, TCRdb called clonotypes with MiXCR, one entry per CDR3 protein. The sample gives 450,000 or so distinct CDR3 sequences, roughly 14% of which show up once; 9.5% to 10% is in the top ten.

The sequencing input was blood. The V gene is TRBV5-6, the J gene TRBJ1-5; the D gene is possibly TRBD1 (5 bases). This receptor was taken from a woman aged 25 to 45 with Graves' ophthalmopathy. The CDR3 sequence: CASSRGQGNLAQHF. The CDR3 region has the DNA TGTGCCAGTAGTAGAGGGCAGGGCAATCTGGCCCAGCATTTT.